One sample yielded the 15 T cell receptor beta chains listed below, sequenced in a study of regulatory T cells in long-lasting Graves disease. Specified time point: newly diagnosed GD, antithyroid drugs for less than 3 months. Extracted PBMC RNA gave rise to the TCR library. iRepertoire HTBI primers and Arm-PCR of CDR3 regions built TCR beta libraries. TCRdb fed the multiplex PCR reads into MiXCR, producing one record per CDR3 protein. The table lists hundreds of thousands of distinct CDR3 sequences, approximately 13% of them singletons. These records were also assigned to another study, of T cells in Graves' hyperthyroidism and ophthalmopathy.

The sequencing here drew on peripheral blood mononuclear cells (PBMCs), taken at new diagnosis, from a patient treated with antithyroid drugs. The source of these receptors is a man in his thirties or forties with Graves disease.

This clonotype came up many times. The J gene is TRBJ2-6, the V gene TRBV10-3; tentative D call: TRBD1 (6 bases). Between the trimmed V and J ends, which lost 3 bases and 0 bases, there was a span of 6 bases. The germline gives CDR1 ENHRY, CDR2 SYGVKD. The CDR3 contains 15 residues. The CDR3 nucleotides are TGTGCCATCAGTGAAGGGGGCTCTGGGGCCAACGTCCTGACTTTC. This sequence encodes CAISEGGSGANVLTF.

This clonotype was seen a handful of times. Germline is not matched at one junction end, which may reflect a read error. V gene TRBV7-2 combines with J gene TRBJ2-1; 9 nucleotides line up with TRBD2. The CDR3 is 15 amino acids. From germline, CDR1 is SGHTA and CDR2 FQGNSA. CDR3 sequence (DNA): TGTGCCAGCAGCTTAGTTAGCGGGAGCTTCAATGAGCGGTTCTTC. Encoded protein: CASSLVSGSFNERFF. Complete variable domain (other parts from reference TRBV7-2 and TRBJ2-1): GAGVSQSPSNKVTEKGKDVELRCDPISGHTALYWYRQSLGQGLEFLIYFQGNSAPDKSGLPSDRFSAERTGGSVSTLTIQRTQQEDSAVYLCASSLVSGSFNERFFGPGTRLTVL.

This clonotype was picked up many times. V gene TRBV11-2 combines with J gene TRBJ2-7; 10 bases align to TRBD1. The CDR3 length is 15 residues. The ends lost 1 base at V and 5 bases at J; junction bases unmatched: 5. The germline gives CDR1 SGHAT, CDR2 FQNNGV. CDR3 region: CASSLAGTGVDEQYF. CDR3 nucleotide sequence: TGTGCCAGCAGCTTAGCCGGGACAGGGGTTGACGAGCAGTACTTC.

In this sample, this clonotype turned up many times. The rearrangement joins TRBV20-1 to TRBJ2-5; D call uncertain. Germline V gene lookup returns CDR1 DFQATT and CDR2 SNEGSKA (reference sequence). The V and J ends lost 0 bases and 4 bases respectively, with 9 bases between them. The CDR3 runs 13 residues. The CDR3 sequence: CSARDGSAETQYF. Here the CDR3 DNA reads TGCAGTGCTAGAGATGGGTCGGCAGAGACCCAGTACTTC.

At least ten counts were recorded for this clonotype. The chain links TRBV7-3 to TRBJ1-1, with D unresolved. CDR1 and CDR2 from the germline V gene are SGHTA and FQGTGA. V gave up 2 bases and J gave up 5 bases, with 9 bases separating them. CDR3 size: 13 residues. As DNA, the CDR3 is TGTGCCAGCAGCTTATATGGGCGAACTGAAGCTTTCTTT. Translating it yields CASSLYGRTEAFF.

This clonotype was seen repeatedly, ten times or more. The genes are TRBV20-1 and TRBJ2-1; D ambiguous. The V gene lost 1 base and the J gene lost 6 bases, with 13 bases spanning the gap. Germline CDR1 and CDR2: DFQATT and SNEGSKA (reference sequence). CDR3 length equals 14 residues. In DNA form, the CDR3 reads TGCAGTGCTAGAGGGCCGTTGGGGTCCAATGAGCAGTTCTTC. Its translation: CSARGPLGSNEQFF.

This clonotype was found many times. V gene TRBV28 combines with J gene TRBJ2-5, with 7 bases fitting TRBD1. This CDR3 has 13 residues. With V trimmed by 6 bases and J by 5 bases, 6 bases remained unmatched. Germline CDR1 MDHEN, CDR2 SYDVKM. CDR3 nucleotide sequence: TGTGCCAGCAGCGACAGGGCGAGGGAGACCCAGTACTTC. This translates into CASSDRARETQYF.

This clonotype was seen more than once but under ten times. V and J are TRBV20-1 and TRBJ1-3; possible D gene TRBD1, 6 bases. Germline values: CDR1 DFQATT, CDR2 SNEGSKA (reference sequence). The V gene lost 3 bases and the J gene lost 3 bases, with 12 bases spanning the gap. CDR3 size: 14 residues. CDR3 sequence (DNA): TGCAGTGCTAGCCGGGGGCCAGTTGGAAACACCATATATTTT. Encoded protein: CSASRGPVGNTIYF.

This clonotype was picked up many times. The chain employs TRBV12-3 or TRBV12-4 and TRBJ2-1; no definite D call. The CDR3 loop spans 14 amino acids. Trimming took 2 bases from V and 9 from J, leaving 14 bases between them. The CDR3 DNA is TGTGCCAGCAGTTTACCTCCGCTGGTAGGTGAGCAGTTCTTC. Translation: CASSLPPLVGEQFF.

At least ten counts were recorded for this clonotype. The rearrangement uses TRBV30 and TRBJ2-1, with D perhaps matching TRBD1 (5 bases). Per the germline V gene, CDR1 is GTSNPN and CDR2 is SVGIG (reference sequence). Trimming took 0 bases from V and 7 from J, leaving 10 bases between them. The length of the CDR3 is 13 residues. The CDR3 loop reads CAWSVQALNEQFF. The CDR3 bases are TGTGCCTGGAGTGTACAGGCTCTTAATGAGCAGTTCTTC.

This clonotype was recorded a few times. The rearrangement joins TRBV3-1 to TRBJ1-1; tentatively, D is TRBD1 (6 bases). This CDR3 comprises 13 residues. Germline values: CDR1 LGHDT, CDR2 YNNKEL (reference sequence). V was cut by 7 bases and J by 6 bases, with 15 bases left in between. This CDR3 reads CASMGRGQSEAFF. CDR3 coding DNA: TGTGCCAGCATGGGCAGGGGCCAATCTGAAGCTTTCTTT.

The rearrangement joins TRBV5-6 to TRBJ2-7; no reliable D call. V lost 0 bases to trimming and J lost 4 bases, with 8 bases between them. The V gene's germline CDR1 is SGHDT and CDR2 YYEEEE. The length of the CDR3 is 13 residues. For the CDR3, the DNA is TGTGCCAGCAGCTTGGACTCTCTTTACGAGCAGTACTTC. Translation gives CASSLDSLYEQYF.

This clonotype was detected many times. The CDR3: CASSSAPGRHRVGIYF. Written as DNA, the CDR3 is TGTGCCAGCAGCTCAGCTCCGGGACGGCACCGAGTGGGCATATATTTT. The chain couples TRBV11-3 to TRBJ1-3; tentative D call: TRBD1 (5 bases). The V and J ends lost 4 bases and 12 bases respectively, with 25 bases between them. The CDR3 totals 16 residues. Germline V lookup: CDR1 SGHNT, CDR2 YENEEA.

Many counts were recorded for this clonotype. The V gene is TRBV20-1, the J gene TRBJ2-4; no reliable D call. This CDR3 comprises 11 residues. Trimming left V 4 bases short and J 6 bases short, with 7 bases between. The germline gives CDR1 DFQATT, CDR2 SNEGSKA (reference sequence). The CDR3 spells CSANTGNIQYF. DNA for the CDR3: TGCAGTGCTAATACTGGAAACATTCAGTACTTC.

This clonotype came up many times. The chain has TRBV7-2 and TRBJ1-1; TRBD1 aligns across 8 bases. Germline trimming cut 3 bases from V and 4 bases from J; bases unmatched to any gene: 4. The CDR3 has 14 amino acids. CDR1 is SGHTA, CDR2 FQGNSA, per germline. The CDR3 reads CASSLGQAVTEAFF. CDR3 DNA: TGTGCCAGCAGCTTGGGACAGGCGGTCACTGAAGCTTTCTTT.